This T cell receptor beta chain was documented in a study of blood T cell repertoires in COVID-19. Study at large: There were acute and convalescent COVID-19 samples, and they came from the United States, Italy and Spain. The analysed material was cDNA or gDNA that came from T cells, B-cell-depleted T cells, or PBMCs.

CDR3 length: 15 amino acids. CDR1 is LNHDA and CDR2 is SQIVND in the germline V gene (reference sequence). The ends lost 6 bases at V and 9 bases at J; junction bases unmatched: 10. Per the authors' pipeline: From reference gene primer amplification, estimates of nucleated cell counts were derived. Measured with immunoSEQ multiplex PCR; TCRdb has only the in-frame clones, and not every one. V, J and clone size reflect that table, while D and trimming were determined from the DNA. This sample has fewer than 300,000 clones, with approximately 86% found just once. The chain is built from TRBV19 and TRBJ2-1; 11 nucleotides line up with TRBD2. The sample consisted of peripheral blood. The receptor comes from a woman between 18 and 30 years old with acute or convalescent COVID-19. The CDR3 sequence: CASRKLAGGDTEQFF. CDR3 DNA sequence: TGTGCCAGTAGGAAGCTAGCGGGAGGCGACACTGAGCAGTTCTTC.